These 14 T cell receptor beta chains originate from one sample sequenced in a study of Graves' ophthalmopathy and Graves' hyperthyroidism. RNA transcripts were the source from which TCR beta CDR3 regions were amplified. The first-round RT-PCR employed HTBI primers together with the Qiagen OneStep RT-PCR kit. A multiplex PCR was then performed as the second round. Each CDR3 protein gets one entry after TCRdb re-called the multiplex PCR reads with MiXCR. The sample consists of about 550,000 distinct CDR3 sequences, 39% of them appearing once. Specimen: peripheral blood or thyroid tissue (not recorded which). These receptors originate from an adult man with Graves' hyperthyroidism.

The rearrangement uses TRBV4-1 and TRBJ2-7; 11 positions match TRBD2. Per germline, CDR1 MGHRA and CDR2 YSYEKL. With 4 bases clipped from V and 3 bases from J, the junction kept 8 bases outside the gene matches. This CDR3 is 16 amino acids long. Here the CDR3 reads CASSRASGRPIYEQYF. The CDR3 DNA reads as TGCGCCAGCAGCCGAGCTAGCGGGAGGCCGATCTACGAGCAGTACTTC.

The chain uses TRBV4-1 and TRBJ1-5, with 7 bases aligning to TRBD1. Germline CDR1 reads MGHRA; CDR2 reads YSYEKL. CDR3 length equals 16 residues. V dropped 2 bases and J dropped 1; count of bases not matched to a gene: 5. CDR3 protein: CASSQSSTGSNQPQHF. The CDR3, as DNA: TGCGCCAGCAGCCAAAGCTCGACAGGGAGCAATCAGCCCCAGCATTTT.

The chain is built from TRBV11-3 and TRBJ2-7, with TRBD1 matching over 7 bases. The CDR3 extends over 15 amino acids. Germline trimming cut 3 bases from V and 3 bases from J; bases unmatched to any gene: 8. The germline gives CDR1 SGHNT, CDR2 YENEEA. As DNA, the CDR3 is TGTGCCAGCAGCTTCCCCGGGACAGCAGACTACGAGCAGTACTTC. This gives the protein CASSFPGTADYEQYF.

The chain joins TRBV5-1 to TRBJ2-7; maybe TRBD2 (6 bases). The assigned J gene may be wrong: the sequence end matches TRBJ2-1 better. CDR3 size: 12 residues. Germline V gene sequence: CDR1 SGHRS, CDR2 YFSETQ. CDR3 DNA sequence: TGCGCCAGCAGCTTGCGGGACTCCGAGCAGTTCTTC. Amino acid sequence: CASSLRDSEQFF.

This clonotype was recorded many times. This may stem from a read error, because a much larger clone lies one nucleotide away. The chain couples TRBV12-3 or TRBV12-4 to TRBJ1-5; 7 bases are shared with TRBD1. This CDR3 is 13 amino acids long. V dropped 5 bases and J dropped 2; count of bases not matched to a gene: 0. In DNA form, the CDR3 reads TGTGCCAGCAGTGGACAGGGCAATCAGCCCCAGCATTTT. Protein sequence: CASSGQGNQPQHF.

This clonotype was picked up many times. This chain connects TRBV7-6 to TRBJ1-2; D ambiguous. Between the trimmed V and J ends, which lost 5 bases and 5 bases, there was a span of 15 bases. Germline CDR1 SGHVS, CDR2 FNYEAQ. The CDR3 sequence is 14 residues long. The CDR3 region has the DNA TGTGCCAGCAGCCAAGCACAGCGAGGATATGGCTACACCTTC. Its translation is CASSQAQRGYGYTF.

This clonotype was seen more than once but under ten times. V is TRBV5-8 and J is TRBJ2-2; D might be TRBD1 (5 bases). The length of the CDR3 is 17 residues. Germline CDR1 is SGHTS and CDR2 is YDEGEE. V lost 1 base and J lost 0, with 13 bases in between. CDR3 sequence: CASSLWWTNSNTGELFF. CDR3 sequence (DNA): TGTGCCAGCAGCTTGTGGTGGACAAACTCGAACACCGGGGAGCTGTTTTTT.

The V gene is TRBV29-1, the J gene TRBJ2-7, with 9 bases that match TRBD1. V lost 4 bases, J lost 6 bases, and 1 base stayed unmatched. The CDR3 loop spans 11 amino acids. Looked up from germline, CDR1 is SQVTM and CDR2 is ANQGSEA. The CDR3 region has the DNA TGCAGCGTTGGGACAGGGGTCGAGCAGTACTTC. Its translation: CSVGTGVEQYF.

The sample holds one count of this clonotype. The rearrangement links TRBV29-1 to TRBJ2-7; 8 bases are a match to TRBD2. CDR3 length: 18 amino acids. V trimming: 4 bases; J trimming: 7 bases; junction bases outside the gene matches: 24. Germline-derived CDR1 and CDR2 are SQVTM and ANQGSEA. This chain's CDR3 is CSVATGRTSPSSYNEQYF. For the CDR3, the DNA is TGCAGCGTTGCTACGGGAAGGACTAGCCCGAGCTCCTACAATGAGCAGTACTTC.

The gene calls are TRBV9 and TRBJ2-7; possibly TRBD2 for D (6 bases). This CDR3 region has 15 residues. CDR1 is SGDLS and CDR2 is YYNGEE in the germline V gene. Trimming left V 1 base short and J 0 bases short, with 11 bases between. For the CDR3, the DNA is TGTGCCAGCAGCGTATCTGGGGACTCCTCCTACGAGCAGTACTTC. Its protein is CASSVSGDSSYEQYF.

J is TRBJ2-7 and V is TRBV10-3, with D possibly called TRBD1 or TRBD2 (5 bases each). The CDR3 is 11 residues long. Trimming shortened V by 6 bases and J by 12 bases, and 15 bases separated the two germline ends. Germline loops: CDR1 ENHRY, CDR2 SYGVKD. The CDR3 is CAIRRAGKAYF. As DNA, the CDR3 is TGTGCCATCAGGAGGGCAGGGAAGGCGTACTTC.

The sample holds many counts of this clonotype. The chain links TRBV20-1 to TRBJ2-7; D gene ambiguous. Germline CDR1 and CDR2: DFQATT and SNEGSKA (reference sequence). The V gene lost 3 bases and the J gene lost 3 bases, with 9 bases spanning the gap. The CDR3 is made up of 12 amino acids. CDR3 protein: CSASGQSYEQYF. The CDR3 nucleotides read TGCAGTGCTAGTGGGCAGAGCTACGAGCAGTACTTC.

Worth noting for this clonotype: One base away lies a much larger clone, so this may be a sequencing read error. The CDR3 sequence is CASSYGGDGAYEQYF. CDR3 DNA: TGTGCCAGCAGTTACGGGGGAGACGGGGCCTACGAGCAGTACTTC. The chain uses TRBV7-3 and TRBJ2-7; the D gene is possibly TRBD2 (6 bases). Per germline, CDR1 SGHTA and CDR2 FQGTGA. The CDR3 totals 15 residues. V gave up 6 bases and J gave up 2 bases, with 17 bases separating them.

For this clonotype: A junction boundary mismatches the germline segment, possibly from a read error. The chain carries TRBV9 and TRBJ1-4; tentative D call: TRBD1 (5 bases). Germline-derived CDR1 and CDR2 are SGDLS and YYNGEE. The CDR3 spans 16 residues. The CDR3 nucleotides read TGTGCCAACAGCGTATCGGGGGTATCACCGCCTGAAAAACTGTTTTTT. Translating gives CANSVSGVSPPEKLFF.